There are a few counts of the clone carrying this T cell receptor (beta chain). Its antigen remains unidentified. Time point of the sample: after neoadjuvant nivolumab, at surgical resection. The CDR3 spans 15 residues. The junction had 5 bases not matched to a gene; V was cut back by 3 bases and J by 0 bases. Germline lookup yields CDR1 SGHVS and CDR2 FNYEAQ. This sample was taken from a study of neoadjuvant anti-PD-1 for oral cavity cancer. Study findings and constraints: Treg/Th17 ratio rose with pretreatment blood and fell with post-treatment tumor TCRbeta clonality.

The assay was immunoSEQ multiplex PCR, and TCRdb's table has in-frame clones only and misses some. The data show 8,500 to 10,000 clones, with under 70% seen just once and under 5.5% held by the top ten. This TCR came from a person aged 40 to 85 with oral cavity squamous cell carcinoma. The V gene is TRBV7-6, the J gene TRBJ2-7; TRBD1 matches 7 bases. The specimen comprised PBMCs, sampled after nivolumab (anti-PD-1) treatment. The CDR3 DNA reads TGTGCCAGCAGCTTTGAAGGGGGCGACTCCTACGAGCAGTACTTC. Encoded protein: CASSFEGGDSYEQYF.